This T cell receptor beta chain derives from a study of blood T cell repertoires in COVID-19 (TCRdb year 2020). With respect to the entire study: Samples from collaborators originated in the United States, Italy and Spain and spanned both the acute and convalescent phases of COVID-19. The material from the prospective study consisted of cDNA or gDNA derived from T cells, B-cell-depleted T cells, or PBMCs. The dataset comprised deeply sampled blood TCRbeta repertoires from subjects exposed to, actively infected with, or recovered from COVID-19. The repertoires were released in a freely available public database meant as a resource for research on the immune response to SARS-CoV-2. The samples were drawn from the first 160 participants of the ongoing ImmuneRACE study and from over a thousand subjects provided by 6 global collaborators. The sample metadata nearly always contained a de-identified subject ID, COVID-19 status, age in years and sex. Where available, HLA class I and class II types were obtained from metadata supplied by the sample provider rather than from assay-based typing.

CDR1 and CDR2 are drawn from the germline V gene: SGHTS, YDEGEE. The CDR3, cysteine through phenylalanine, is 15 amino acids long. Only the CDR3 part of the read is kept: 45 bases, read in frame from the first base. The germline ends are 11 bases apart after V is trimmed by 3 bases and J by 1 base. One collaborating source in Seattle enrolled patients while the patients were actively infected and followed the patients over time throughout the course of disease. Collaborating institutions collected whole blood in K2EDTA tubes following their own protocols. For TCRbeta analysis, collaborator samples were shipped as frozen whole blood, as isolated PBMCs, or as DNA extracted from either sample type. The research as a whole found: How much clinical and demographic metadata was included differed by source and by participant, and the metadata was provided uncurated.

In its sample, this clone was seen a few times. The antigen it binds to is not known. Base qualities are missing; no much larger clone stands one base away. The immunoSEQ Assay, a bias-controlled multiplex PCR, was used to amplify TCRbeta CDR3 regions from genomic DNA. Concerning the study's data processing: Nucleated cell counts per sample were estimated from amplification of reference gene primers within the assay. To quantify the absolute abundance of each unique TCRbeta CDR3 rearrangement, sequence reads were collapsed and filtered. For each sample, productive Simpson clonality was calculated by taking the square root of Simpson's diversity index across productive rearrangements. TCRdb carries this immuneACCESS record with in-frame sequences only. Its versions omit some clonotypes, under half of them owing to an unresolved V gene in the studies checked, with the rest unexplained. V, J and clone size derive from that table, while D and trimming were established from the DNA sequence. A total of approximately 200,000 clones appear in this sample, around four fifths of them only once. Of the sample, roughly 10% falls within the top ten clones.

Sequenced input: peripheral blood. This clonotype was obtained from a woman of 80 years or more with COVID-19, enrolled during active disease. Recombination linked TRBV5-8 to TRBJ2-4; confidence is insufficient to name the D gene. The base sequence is TGTGCCAGCAGCTATGCAGTGCTGGCCAAAAACATTCAGTACTTC. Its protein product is CASSYAVLAKNIQYF.